Following are 5 T cell receptor beta chains from one sample sequenced in a study of vaccination and CD4 T cells after COVID-19. Documented treatment: 10-day PBMC culture with coronavirus spike peptide pools or control peptides (ViraFEST assay). Oncomine TCR Beta short-read sequencing was applied to DNA from cultured CD4+ T cells. TCRdb fed the PCR reads into MiXCR, producing one record per CDR3 protein. The table lists 15,000 to 20,000 distinct CDR3 sequences, 43% of them singletons, with about 7% in the top ten. The antigens these receptors bind are not known. The sequencing here drew on CD4+ T cells from blood, cultured in vitro, taken after SARS-CoV-2 vaccination. These receptors originate from a human donor who had recovered from COVID-19.

J is TRBJ2-7 and V is TRBV7-9; 10 bases agree with TRBD2. The V segment lost 2 bases and the J segment 7 bases; nucleotides outside the gene matches: 8. From germline, CDR1 is SEHNR and CDR2 FQNEAQ (reference sequence). The CDR3 extends over 15 amino acids. This CDR3 is CASSLQREGLWEQYF. For the CDR3, the DNA is TGTGCCAGCAGCTTACAGCGGGAGGGCCTGTGGGAGCAGTACTTC.

This sequence joins TRBV15 and TRBJ2-1; TRBD2 aligns across 11 bases. J gave up 4 bases and V 8 bases, and 1 base lay outside the gene matches. The germline gives CDR1 LNHNV, CDR2 YYDKDF (reference sequence). This CDR3 has 13 residues. The CDR3 region has the DNA TGTGCCACCGGGACTAGCGGTTACAATGAGCAGTTCTTC. It specifies CATGTSGYNEQFF.

In its sample, this clonotype was seen a few times. The chain is built from TRBV27 and TRBJ2-5; TRBD2 might be the D (6 bases). The CDR3 is 15 amino acids. Looked up from germline, CDR1 is MNHEY and CDR2 is SMNVEV (reference sequence). Trimming removed 4 bases at V and 4 bases at J, with 16 bases between. CDR3 loop: CASSSVFAGLETQYF. CDR3 sequence (DNA): TGTGCCAGCAGTTCGGTATTTGCGGGACTAGAGACCCAGTACTTC.

This clonotype is judged medium-sized. CDR3 amino acids: CSARTPGGMYEQYF. In nucleotides, the CDR3 is TGCAGTGCTAGGACCCCAGGCGGGATGTACGAGCAGTACTTC. The V gene is TRBV20-1, the J gene TRBJ2-7, with a possible D match to TRBD2 (6 bases). In germline, CDR1 is DFQATT, CDR2 SNEGSKA (reference sequence). V was pared by 3 bases and J by 4 bases, with 16 bases between. This CDR3 spans 14 amino acids.

The chain carries TRBV20-1 and TRBJ2-3; D not resolved. The length of the CDR3 is 12 residues. Per germline, CDR1 DFQATT and CDR2 SNEGSKA (reference sequence). CDR3 nucleotides: TGCAGCGGGTACCCTAGCACAGATACGCAGTATTTT. Translation: CSGYPSTDTQYF.